These T cell receptor beta chains were read from a single sample in a study of identical twins. Each CDR3 protein gets one entry after TCRdb re-called the 5' RACE reads with MiXCR. The repertoire holds fewer than 900,000 distinct CDR3 sequences, 18% seen once, with roughly 13% in the top ten. This sample was also put to use in a study of T cells expressing NK-cell markers.

Sequencing input: PBMCs. All receptors come from a woman aged 18-29 years in good health. Each CDR3 is given with its conserved first and last residue. Clone size is shown for a subset of rows, as once, few, many or a class of expanded clone.

V: TRBV7-3
size: few
CDR3: CASSKNSGNTIYF

V: TRBV30
size: few
CDR3: CAWRYLAESYEQYF

V: TRBV5-4
size: .
CDR3: CASTLSGGGDTQYF

V: TRBV12-3/TRBV12-4
size: .
CDR3: CASSPTPAARKANTGELFF

V: TRBV2
size: .
CDR3: CASSEGGTRNQPQHF

V: TRBV12-3/TRBV12-4
size: few
CDR3: CASSSGSLRDNEQFF

V: TRBV6-5
size: few
CDR3: CASSRLVRQGASGGYTF

V: TRBV6-1
size: .
CDR3: CASRKSDSYYEQYF

V: TRBV5-1
size: few
CDR3: CASSRLGTEYNEQFF

V: TRBV10-1
size: .
CDR3: CASTAASGHPRWNEQFF

V: TRBV9
size: few
CDR3: CASSAYEMGGPISTDTQYF

V: TRBV7-2
size: .
CDR3: CASSLGYGGRTDTQYF

V: TRBV29-1
size: .
CDR3: CSVVLRWAGELFF

V: TRBV2
size: .
CDR3: CASSGGQAGYGYTF

V: TRBV29-1
size: once
CDR3: CSVGPTPTEQYF

V: TRBV20-1
size: few
CDR3: CSAGWGSGYTF

V: TRBV10-3
size: .
CDR3: CATSGTGAHEQFF

V: TRBV4-1
size: .
CDR3: CASSQLWTGTNTEAFF

V: TRBV6-1
size: few
CDR3: CASRDTGHYTDTQYF

V: TRBV6-1
size: .
CDR3: CASNPRPGQGMNTEAFF

V: TRBV21-1
size: few
CDR3: CASSRFGQVYNSPLHF

V: TRBV5-5
size: few
CDR3: CASSFDPVGKFF

V: TRBV6-1
size: .
CDR3: CASSGPGTSNEQFF

V: TRBV5-8
size: .
CDR3: CASSLRDRPYTGELFF

V: TRBV7-8
size: few
CDR3: CASSPHPNDYEQYF

V: TRBV27
size: few
CDR3: CASSSSSGTARYNEQFF

V: TRBV20-1
size: few
CDR3: CSAKDYSYEQYF

V: TRBV4-3
size: .
CDR3: CASSHEAGTYNEQFF

V: TRBV5-1
size: few
CDR3: CASSPDFTDTQYF

V: TRBV2
size: few
CDR3: CASSEAPKNTEAFF

V: TRBV6-1
size: few
CDR3: CASSERRGAVVEF

V: TRBV20-1
size: .
CDR3: CSAIDRGRLNSPLHF

V: TRBV6-5
size: .
CDR3: CASSSGRVNSYNEQFF